This TCR beta chain was sequenced for a study of blood T cell repertoires in COVID-19. Turning to the study itself: Some COVID-19 samples were acute and others convalescent; all came from the United States, Italy and Spain. PBMCs, B-cell-depleted T cells, or T cells provided the cDNA or gDNA that made up the material.

The length of the CDR3 is 14 residues. After removal of 4 bases from V and 3 bases from J, the junction contained 2 bases not matched to a gene. Germline V CDR1 and CDR2: LGHDT, YNNKEL (reference sequence). In the original analysis: Estimation of nucleated cell counts was performed using reference gene primer amplification. Sequenced by immunoSEQ multiplex PCR; TCRdb stores in-frame clones only, minus some. V and J calls and clone size follow that table, whereas D and trimming were derived from the DNA. The data hold over 50,000 clones, with around four fifths observed a single time. Material: peripheral blood. This rearrangement joins TRBV3-1 (or the pseudogene TRBV3-2) to TRBJ2-5; 10 bases agree with TRBD1. This TCR derives from a man between 65 and 85 years old with acute or convalescent COVID-19. The CDR3: CASSLTGGEETQYF. The CDR3 DNA is TGTGCCAGCAGCCTGACAGGGGGCGAAGAGACCCAGTACTTC.